A selection of T cell receptor beta chains follows, all from one sample in a study of cytomegalovirus exposure and HLA in healthy donors. The table came from immunoSEQ multiplex PCR; TCRdb's copy has only in-frame clones and leaves some out. The sample gives tens of thousands of clones, about 67% of which show up once; about 6% is in the top ten. Sequencing was carried out using PBMCs. All receptors derive from a man aged 30 to 39 in good health and CMV-seronegative. Both conserved end residues are part of each CDR3. Each record gives: D gene, V gene, clone size, J gene, CDR3 DNA, CDR3 protein. A D gene is named only where the DNA matches it firmly. The size entry is marked missing in some rows and otherwise reads once, few, many or a size class.

>NA|TRBV7-9|NA|TRBJ2-6
TGTGCCAGCACAACCCCCCGGGTTAACTCTGGGGCCAACGTCCTGACTTTC
CASTTPRVNSGANVLTF
>NA|TRBV5-1|NA|TRBJ2-5
TGCGCCAGCAGCTTGGCCGATCCGAGGGCCCAAGAGACCCAGTACTTC
CASSLADPRAQETQYF
>TRBD2|TRBV9|once|TRBJ2-7
TGTGCCAGCAGTCCTAGCGGGATTGGGTACGAGCAGTACTTC
CASSPSGIGYEQYF
>TRBD1|TRBV6-5|NA|TRBJ1-2
TGTGCCAGCAGTACCGCCGGGACAGGGGGCGTCGGCTACCCCTTC
CASSTAGTGGVGYPF
>NA|TRBV25-1|NA|TRBJ1-2
TGTGCCAGCAGTCGGTCGGGGTATTGGGACTATGGCTACACCTTC
CASSRSGYWDYGYTF
>TRBD2|TRBV6-5|NA|TRBJ2-1
TGTGCCAGCAGTTACTCGACTAGCGAGCAGTTCTTC
CASSYSTSEQFF
>NA|TRBV28|NA|TRBJ2-7
TGTGCCAGCAGTCCGGGAGGGACAGTCTACGAGCAGTACTTC
CASSPGGTVYEQYF
>TRBD1|TRBV5-8|few|TRBJ2-1
TGTGCCAGCAGCTCTCCGGGACAGGGGTACAATGAGCAGTTCTTC
CASSSPGQGYNEQFF
>TRBD2|TRBV19|NA|TRBJ2-1
TGTGCCAGTAGTTCCGGGACTAGCGGGCAAGCCCCAACATATGAGCAGTTCTTC
CASSSGTSGQAPTYEQFF
>TRBD1|TRBV7-9|NA|TRBJ1-4
TGTGCCAGCAGCCCCAAGGACAGGATCACTTTT
CASSPKDRITF
>NA|TRBV28|NA|TRBJ1-1
TGTGCCAGCACATCCAACACTGAAGCTTTCTTT
CASTSNTEAFF
>TRBD1|TRBV11-2|NA|TRBJ1-6
TGTGCCAGCAGCTTAGGACAGGGATATTCACCCCTCCACTTT
CASSLGQGYSPLHF
>TRBD1|TRBV30|NA|TRBJ2-7
TGTGCCTGGAGGACAGGGGTCGAGCAGTACTTC
CAWRTGVEQYF
>TRBD1|TRBV6-1|NA|TRBJ1-5
TGTGCCAGCATTAAGGGGACAGGGATCAATCAGCCCCAGCATTTT
CASIKGTGINQPQHF
>TRBD1|TRBV29-1|NA|TRBJ2-5
TGCAGCGTGCAATTCCTGGACAGGGGGTTCGAGACCCAGTACTTC
CSVQFLDRGFETQYF
>TRBD2|TRBV5-4|once|TRBJ2-4
TGTGCCAGCAGCCCCGGACTAGCGGGAGCCAAAAACATTCAGTACTTC
CASSPGLAGAKNIQYF
>TRBD2|TRBV28|NA|TRBJ2-1
TGTGCCAGCAGTTTATTACGGCGGGGGGGCCCCCGCCATGGGCAGTTCTTC
CASSLLRRGGPRHGQFF
>NA|TRBV28|once|TRBJ1-2
TGTGCCAGCAGTAATCGGAGTCCAAGCTATGGCTACACCTTC
CASSNRSPSYGYTF
>NA|TRBV5-4|NA|TRBJ1-2
TGTGCCAGCAGCTTGGCAGGGCCAAACTATGGCTACACCTTC
CASSLAGPNYGYTF
>TRBD2|TRBV19|NA|TRBJ2-1
TGTGCCAGTAGTTTCATGCTTGCCCTAGCGGGAGGGTATGAGCAGTTCTTC
CASSFMLALAGGYEQFF
>TRBD1|TRBV6-5|NA|TRBJ1-4
TGTGCCAGCAGTTTACGGACAGGGGAGGATGAAAAACTGTTTTTT
CASSLRTGEDEKLFF
>NA|TRBV6-5|NA|TRBJ2-5
TGTGCCAGCAGGACTCCCGGGAGCCAAGAGACCCAGTACTTC
CASRTPGSQETQYF
>NA|TRBV19|NA|TRBJ1-1
TGTGCCAGTAGTGACGGGAGGGGCCGGGGGCGGAACACTGAAGCTTTCTTT
CASSDGRGRGRNTEAFF
>TRBD1|TRBV19|NA|TRBJ2-2
TGTGCCAGTAGTGCGTGGACAGGGTTTCTGACCGGGGAGCTGTTTTTT
CASSAWTGFLTGELFF
>TRBD1|TRBV10-3|NA|TRBJ2-7
TGTGCCATCGGGACAGGGGCCACCTACGAGCAGTACTTC
CAIGTGATYEQYF
>NA|TRBV7-2|NA|TRBJ2-7
TGTGCCAGCAGCCCAGGAGGGAGTCGTTCGAACGAGCAGTACTTC
CASSPGGSRSNEQYF
>NA|TRBV5-5|NA|TRBJ2-3
TGTGCCAGCAGCTTGGGGACACATACAGATACGCAGTATTTT
CASSLGTHTDTQYF
>TRBD2|TRBV6-1|NA|TRBJ2-1
TGTGCCAGCAGTGACTACTCCTACTCCGGGACTAGCGGCTCCAACACGTTCTTC
CASSDYSYSGTSGSNTFF
>NA|TRBV6-5|NA|TRBJ1-2
TGTGCCAGCAGTTCACAGAACTATGGCTACACCTTC
CASSSQNYGYTF
>NA|TRBV11-2|once|TRBJ1-2
TGTGCCAGCAGCTCCGATAGATATGGCTACACCTTC
CASSSDRYGYTF
>NA|TRBV5-1|NA|TRBJ1-1
TGCGCCAGCAGCTTGATTCCGGGATTGAACACTGAAGCTTTCTTT
CASSLIPGLNTEAFF
>NA|TRBV19|NA|TRBJ1-4
TGTGCCAGTAGTGAAAACTGGGAGGAAAAACTGTTTTTT
CASSENWEEKLFF
>NA|TRBV6-5|NA|TRBJ2-5
TGTGCCAGCAGTGACAGGCAAGAGACCCAGTACTTC
CASSDRQETQYF
>NA|TRBV15|NA|TRBJ1-2
TGTGCCACCAGCAGAGCCCGGGAGAGTAACTATGGCTACACCTTC
CATSRARESNYGYTF
>TRBD2|TRBV6-4|NA|TRBJ2-1
TGTGCCAGCAGCGTACTAGCGGGGACGGGAAATGAGCAGTTCTTC
CASSVLAGTGNEQFF
>TRBD2|TRBV5-1|NA|TRBJ2-1
TGCGCCAGCAGCTGGTCCGGGACTAGCAACAATGAGCAGTTCTTC
CASSWSGTSNNEQFF
>NA|TRBV6-1|NA|TRBJ1-4
TGTGCCAGTGAGGGCATAGGGCGCGCGGATGAAAAACTGTTTTTT
CASEGIGRADEKLFF
>NA|TRBV5-1|NA|TRBJ2-1
TGCGCCAGCAGCTTGGAGCAGGGTTCCTACAATGAGCAGTTCTTC
CASSLEQGSYNEQFF
>NA|TRBV6-4|NA|TRBJ2-1
TGTGCCAGCAGTGCCGGGACTCCCCCCGCCAATGAGCAGTTCTTC
CASSAGTPPANEQFF
>NA|TRBV10-2|NA|TRBJ2-7
TGCGCCAGCTCGGCAGGGGGGAGTGAGCAGTACTTC
CASSAGGSEQYF
>NA|TRBV4-1|NA|TRBJ2-5
TGCGCCAGCAGCATATACAGAAACCCAGGAGAGACCCAGTACTTC
CASSIYRNPGETQYF
>TRBD2|TRBV25-1|NA|TRBJ2-7
TGTGCCAGCAGACCTAGCGGGGGGTACGAGCAGTACTTC
CASRPSGGYEQYF
>NA|TRBV28|NA|TRBJ1-2
TGTGCCAGCGCAGGGGACGGTCTCGGTAGTCGCTATGGCTACACCTTC
CASAGDGLGSRYGYTF
>NA|TRBV21-1|NA|TRBJ1-2
TGTGCCAGCAGCATAATGAGACACGGAGGGGACTATGGCTACACCTTC
CASSIMRHGGDYGYTF
>TRBD2|TRBV18|NA|TRBJ2-5
TGTGCCAGCTCGGGCGGGAGGGCCGCGAAGACCCAGTACTTC
CASSGGRAAKTQYF
>NA|TRBV27|NA|TRBJ2-3
TGTGCCAGCAGCCAGGAGGGTTCCGTCTGGGATACGCAGTATTTT
CASSQEGSVWDTQYF
>NA|TRBV19|NA|TRBJ2-7
TGTGCCAGTAGTATAAAGGGAGGGACAGGATTTGCAGTAGACTTC
CASSIKGGTGFAVDF
>TRBD2|TRBV27|NA|TRBJ2-1
TGTGCCAGCAGCCGAGGAGCGGGAGCCCGTTACAATGAGCAGTTCTTC
CASSRGAGARYNEQFF
>TRBD1|TRBV30|once|TRBJ1-2
TGTGCCTGGAGGAAGGACCGGACAGGGGGCAACTATGGCTACCCCTTC
CAWRKDRTGGNYGYPF
>NA|TRBV6-5|NA|TRBJ1-5
TGTGCCAGCAGTTACTCGGCGGAATATCCCCAGCATTTT
CASSYSAEYPQHF
>TRBD2|TRBV27|NA|TRBJ2-3
TGTGCCAGCAGCCCTCTCCCGGGACTAGCGGTTCTCGGTACGCAGTATTTT
CASSPLPGLAVLGTQYF
>TRBD1|TRBV28|NA|TRBJ2-2
TGTGCCAGCAGTGCGTCACGACAGGGGGCAAGAGGGGAGCTGTTTTTT
CASSASRQGARGELFF
>TRBD1|TRBV6-1|NA|TRBJ2-3
TGTGCCAGCAGGAGGGACAGGGGTAGCACAGATACGCAGTATTTT
CASRRDRGSTDTQYF
>NA|TRBV28|few|TRBJ1-3
TGTGCCAGCAGTCCTCCCACTGCTTCTGGAAACACCATATATTTT
CASSPPTASGNTIYF
>NA|TRBV6-1|NA|TRBJ1-2
TGTGCCAGCAGTTCCCCGGGCTACACCTTC
CASSSPGYTF
>NA|TRBV10-1|NA|TRBJ1-6
TGCGCCAGCAGTGAGTCGAATACGGCCCTCCACTTT
CASSESNTALHF
>TRBD2|TRBV2|NA|TRBJ2-4
TGTGCCAGCACCCCGGGGGGGGCGGCCAAAAACATTCAGTACTTC
CASTPGGAAKNIQYF
>NA|TRBV25-1|few|TRBJ1-1
TGTGCCAGCAGTCCCGTAGGGGCTGGCACTGAAGCTTTCTTT
CASSPVGAGTEAFF
>NA|TRBV28|NA|TRBJ1-5
TGTGCCAGCAGTGTTTACCGGCAGCCCCAGCATTTT
CASSVYRQPQHF
>TRBD1|TRBV7-2|NA|TRBJ2-1
TGTGCCAGCAGCTTATCATGGGACAGCTCCTACAATGAGCAGTTCTTC
CASSLSWDSSYNEQFF